The rows below give T cell receptor beta chains drawn from one sample of a study of shared clonotypes between healthy human individuals. TCRdb's copy holds only in-frame clones and misses some; the assay was immunoSEQ multiplex PCR. The sample has millions of clones; under 95% are singletons. Sequencing was done on a sample of naive CD8+ T cells from PBMCs. Source of these receptors: a man in his late teens or twenties in good health. Some clones in this sample may be carry-over from other donors' samples. The CDR3 runs from the conserved cysteine through the conserved F or W. Fields, in order: clone size, D gene, J gene, V gene, CDR3 protein, CDR3 DNA. The D gene is left open where the match is weak. For some rows the clone size is stated as once, few or many, or as a class when expanded; others skip it.

- - TRBJ2-5 TRBV27 CASKVRGEETQYF TGTGCCAGCAAAGTTAGGGGTGAAGAGACCCAGTACTTC
- - TRBJ2-1 TRBV19 CASSILRQEQFF TGTGCCAGTAGTATTTTGAGGCAAGAGCAGTTCTTC
- - TRBJ1-3 TRBV19 CASSNGNTIYF TGTGCCAGTAGTAACGGAAACACCATATATTTT
- - TRBJ1-2 TRBV9 CASSVAQGDYYGYTF TGTGCCAGCAGCGTAGCTCAAGGGGATTACTATGGCTACACCTTC
- - TRBJ1-5 TRBV25-1 CASSGPGLNQPQHF TGTGCCAGCAGTGGACCGGGCCTCAATCAGCCCCAGCATTTT
- - TRBJ2-7 TRBV4-3 CASSQVWLANFEQYF TGCGCCAGCAGCCAAGTATGGCTAGCCAACTTCGAGCAGTACTTC
- - TRBJ2-2 TRBV7-9 CASSPDSTGELFF TGTGCCAGCAGCCCGGACAGCACCGGGGAGCTGTTTTTT
- TRBD2 TRBJ2-7 TRBV11-3 CASSPGGDRYEQYF TGTGCCAGCAGCCCCGGGGGGGACCGATACGAGCAGTACTTC
- - TRBJ2-7 TRBV6-1 CASSEARWPYEQYF TGTGCCAGCAGTGAAGCCAGGTGGCCCTACGAGCAGTACTTC
- - TRBJ2-2 TRBV11-3 CASSLSYPGELFF TGTGCCAGCAGCTTATCTTACCCCGGGGAGCTGTTTTTT
- TRBD1 TRBJ2-3 TRBV18 CASSPPTGGLTDTQYF TGTGCCAGCTCGCCTCCGACAGGGGGTTTGACAGATACGCAGTATTTT
- TRBD1 TRBJ1-5 TRBV6-1 CASRGQGAQGQPQHF TGTGCCAGCAGGGGACAGGGGGCGCAGGGTCAGCCCCAGCATTTT
- - TRBJ2-7 TRBV25-1 CASSESEEAYEQYF TGTGCCAGCAGTGAATCGGAGGAGGCCTACGAGCAGTACTTC
- - TRBJ1-4 TRBV4-1 CASSQDIGGTNEKLFF TGCGCCAGCAGCCAAGATATTGGTGGGACTAATGAAAAACTGTTTTTT
- - TRBJ1-2 TRBV6-5 CASSPRVFYGYTF TGTGCCAGCAGCCCCAGAGTCTTCTATGGCTACACCTTC
- TRBD1 TRBJ1-3 TRBV7-2 CASSLGQGWNTIYF TGTGCCAGCAGCCTAGGACAGGGCTGGAACACCATATATTTT
- TRBD2 TRBJ2-5 TRBV7-8 CASSLSREGPAQYF TGTGCCAGCAGCTTATCCCGGGAGGGCCCGGCCCAGTACTTC
- - TRBJ1-3 TRBV6-5 CASSYRAGNTIYF TGTGCCAGCAGTTACAGGGCTGGAAACACCATATATTTT
few - TRBJ1-4 TRBV28 CASSLWNGNKLFF TGTGCCAGCAGTTTATGGAACGGGAATAAACTGTTTTTT
- - TRBJ1-5 TRBV7-2 CASSQLGGINQPQHF TGTGCCAGCAGCCAATTGGGGGGGATCAATCAGCCCCAGCATTTT
- - TRBJ2-1 TRBV14 CASSHRDRSYNEQFF TGTGCCAGCAGCCATAGGGACCGATCCTACAATGAGCAGTTCTTC
- TRBD1 TRBJ2-4 TRBV10-3 CAISEQITADRGNIQYF TGTGCCATCAGTGAGCAAATCACGGCGGACAGGGGTAACATTCAGTACTTC
- - TRBJ2-5 TRBV30 CAWSSLRRAQYF TGTGCCTGGAGTAGCTTAAGGAGGGCCCAGTACTTC
- TRBD2 TRBJ2-1 TRBV7-8 CASSPGGSNEQFF TGTGCCAGCAGCCCGGGGGGGAGTAATGAGCAGTTCTTC
- TRBD1 TRBJ1-2 TRBV7-9 CASSARQGSNPYGYTF TGTGCCAGCAGCGCGCGACAGGGGTCGAACCCCTATGGCTACACCTTC
- - TRBJ2-1 TRBV15 CATSGGPRDAANEQFF TGTGCCACCAGCGGTGGGCCAAGGGACGCGGCCAATGAGCAGTTCTTC
- - TRBJ1-1 TRBV7-9 CASSRATDPENTEAFF TGTGCCAGCAGCCGGGCTACGGACCCAGAAAACACTGAAGCTTTCTTT
- - TRBJ2-1 TRBV9 CASSVELGRSNEQFF TGTGCCAGCAGCGTAGAGCTAGGGCGCAGCAATGAGCAGTTCTTC
- - TRBJ2-7 TRBV7-6 CASSPLQGANYEQYF TGTGCCAGCAGCCCCCTTCAAGGGGCCAACTACGAGCAGTACTTC
once - TRBJ2-7 TRBV9 CASSVVPQGLYSEQYF TGTGCCAGCAGCGTAGTACCACAGGGACTATATAGTGAGCAGTACTTC
few - TRBJ1-2 TRBV2 CASKDYGYTF TGTGCCAGCAAAGACTATGGCTACACCTTC
- TRBD2 TRBJ2-5 TRBV9 CASRVAGGIQETQYF TGTGCCAGCCGGGTAGCGGGAGGGATCCAAGAGACCCAGTACTTC
- - TRBJ1-2 TRBV7-9 CASSLNSGGLNYGYTF TGTGCCAGCAGCTTAAATTCGGGGGGTTTAAACTATGGCTACACCTTC
- TRBD1 TRBJ2-7 TRBV9 CASSVATGGYEQYF TGTGCCAGCAGCGTAGCAACAGGGGGCTACGAGCAGTACTTC
once TRBD2 TRBJ2-1 TRBV11-2 CASSSGTSGIRPYNEQFF TGTGCCAGCAGCTCCGGGACTAGCGGGATCCGCCCCTACAATGAGCAGTTCTTC
- - TRBJ2-1 TRBV7-2 CASSFSGAWGNEQFF TGTGCCAGCAGCTTCTCGGGAGCCTGGGGGAATGAGCAGTTCTTC
- TRBD2 TRBJ2-1 TRBV29-1 CSVIWTSGEFYEQFF TGCAGCGTGATCTGGACTAGCGGGGAGTTTTATGAGCAGTTCTTC
- - TRBJ1-2 TRBV19 CASSIAPFRESHYGYTF TGTGCCAGTAGTATAGCTCCATTTCGCGAGTCTCACTATGGCTACACCTTC
- - TRBJ1-6 TRBV27 CASSQTRPNSPLHF TGTGCCAGCAGCCAAACCAGGCCTAATTCACCCCTCCACTTT